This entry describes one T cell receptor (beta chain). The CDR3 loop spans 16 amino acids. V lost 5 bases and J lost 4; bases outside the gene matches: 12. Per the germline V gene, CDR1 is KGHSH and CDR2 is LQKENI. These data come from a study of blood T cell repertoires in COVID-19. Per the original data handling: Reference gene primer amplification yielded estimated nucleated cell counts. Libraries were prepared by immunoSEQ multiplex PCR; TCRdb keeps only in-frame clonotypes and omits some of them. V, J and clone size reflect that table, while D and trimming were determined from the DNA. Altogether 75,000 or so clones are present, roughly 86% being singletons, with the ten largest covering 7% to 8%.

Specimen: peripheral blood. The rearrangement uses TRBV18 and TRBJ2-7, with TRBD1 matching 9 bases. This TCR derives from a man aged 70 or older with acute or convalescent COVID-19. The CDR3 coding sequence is TGTGCCAGCTCATGGGAAAGGCCGGGACAGGGATACGAGCAGTACTTC. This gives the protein CASSWERPGQGYEQYF. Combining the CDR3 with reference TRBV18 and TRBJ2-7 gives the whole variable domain NAGVMQNPRHLVRRRGQEARLRCSPMKGHSHVYWYRQLPEEGLKFMVYLQKENIIDESGMPKERFSAEFPKEGPSILRIQQVVRGDSAAYFCASSWERPGQGYEQYFGPGTRLTVT.